This is a list of T cell receptor beta chains from one sample in a study of shared clonotypes between healthy human individuals. Clones were read by immunoSEQ multiplex PCR, and TCRdb kept only the in-frame ones, dropping some. The table lists about 2 million clones, 95% of them singletons. Sequencing was performed on naive CD4+ T cells sorted from blood. These receptors originate from a man in his late teens or twenties in good health. Both conserved end residues are part of each CDR3. Each record gives: D gene, J gene, clone size, V gene, CDR3 DNA, CDR3 protein. A D gene is named only where the DNA matches it firmly. Size tells how often a clone was seen (once, few, many) or the class of an expanded clone, and some rows leave it out.

TRBD2 | TRBJ2-7 | - | TRBV7-2 | TGTGCCAGCAGCTCGACCAGACTAGCGGGAGCCGAGCAGTACTTC | CASSSTRLAGAEQYF
- | TRBJ1-5 | - | TRBV6-5 | TGTGCCAGCAGTCGAGGCGATCAGCCCCAGCATTTT | CASSRGDQPQHF
- | TRBJ1-2 | - | TRBV6-5 | TGTGCCAGCAGTTCCGCCAGGGGCTACACCTTC | CASSSARGYTF
- | TRBJ1-1 | - | TRBV19 | TGTGCCAGCCGACGGGGGGATACGAACACTGAAGCTTTCTTT | CASRRGDTNTEAFF
- | TRBJ1-1 | - | TRBV2 | TGTGCCAGCGGAGTGGAGAGTGAAGCTTTCTTT | CASGVESEAFF
- | TRBJ2-5 | - | TRBV5-4 | TGTGCCAGCAGCTTGGCCAGTCGGGAGCAAGAGACCCAGTACTTC | CASSLASREQETQYF
- | TRBJ1-1 | - | TRBV2 | TGTGCCAGCAGTCTTCAGGGCCCGAACACTGAAGCTTTCTTT | CASSLQGPNTEAFF
TRBD1 | TRBJ2-7 | - | TRBV5-1 | TGCGCCAGCAGCGGGGGACAGGCGACTGGGGCGTACTTC | CASSGGQATGAYF
TRBD1 | TRBJ2-7 | - | TRBV5-4 | TGTGCCAGCAGCTTGGACAGGGGCTACGAGCAGTACTTC | CASSLDRGYEQYF
TRBD2 | TRBJ2-5 | - | TRBV7-7 | TGTGCTAGCAGCTTAGCGAGGTTGGCTAGCGGACAAGAGACCCAGTACTTC | CASSLARLASGQETQYF
- | TRBJ2-7 | - | TRBV6-6 | TGTGCCAGCAGTTACCGCGGGGGAGGGGGCAAGGACGAGCAGTACTTC | CASSYRGGGGKDEQYF
- | TRBJ2-3 | - | TRBV7-9 | TGTGCCAGCAGCCCCCGTGGTAGCGACACAGATACGCAGTATTTT | CASSPRGSDTDTQYF
TRBD2 | TRBJ2-3 | - | TRBV5-4 | TGTGCCAGCAGCTCCGATAAAGGACTAGGCACGCAGTATTTT | CASSSDKGLGTQYF
- | TRBJ1-2 | - | TRBV10-3 | TGTGCCATCAACGGTGCTAACTATGGCTACACCTTC | CAINGANYGYTF
- | TRBJ2-7 | - | TRBV4-1 | TGCGCCAGCAGCCAAGTGCGGGGGCCCGGCTCCTACGAGCAGTACTTC | CASSQVRGPGSYEQYF
TRBD1 | TRBJ2-7 | - | TRBV30 | TGTGCCTGGAGTAAAGGACAGGGTTACGAGCAGTACTTC | CAWSKGQGYEQYF
- | TRBJ1-6 | - | TRBV5-1 | TGCGCCAGCAGCTATCGGGAGCGAGGCTCACCCCTCCACTTT | CASSYRERGSPLHF
- | TRBJ1-1 | many | TRBV2 | TGTGCCAGCAGCTTTGAGACAGCGATGAACACTGAAGCTTTCTTT | CASSFETAMNTEAFF
- | TRBJ1-4 | once | TRBV28 | TGTGCCAGCAGTTTCTCCGACAGGTGGGCAACTAATGAAAAACTGTTTTTT | CASSFSDRWATNEKLFF
TRBD1 | TRBJ1-4 | once | TRBV5-4 | TGTGCCAGCAGCACGAACAGGGGAGGTTATGAAAAACTGTTTTTT | CASSTNRGGYEKLFF
TRBD2 | TRBJ2-5 | - | TRBV5-1 | TGCGCCAGCAGTAGCACTAGCGGGGGCCTAGGGGAGACCCAGTACTTC | CASSSTSGGLGETQYF
- | TRBJ1-2 | few | TRBV11-2 | TGTGCCAGCAGCCCGGACAGTAACTATGGCTACACCTTC | CASSPDSNYGYTF
- | TRBJ1-1 | - | TRBV4-3 | TGCGCCAGCAGCCAAGATCCTCAGGGTGGGGGTGAAGCTTTCTTT | CASSQDPQGGGEAFF
- | TRBJ2-1 | - | TRBV11-3 | TGTGCCAGCAGCCCTCGAAGCAGGACGAACTTCAATGAGCAGTTCTTC | CASSPRSRTNFNEQFF
- | TRBJ2-7 | - | TRBV5-1 | TGCGCCAGCAGCTTGTTGGACCCGACCGGGGAGCAGTACTTC | CASSLLDPTGEQYF
- | TRBJ2-7 | - | TRBV5-1 | TGCGCCAGCAGCGCTAGACTATCCTACGAGCAGTACTTC | CASSARLSYEQYF
- | TRBJ2-1 | once | TRBV5-6 | TGTGCCAGCAGCTTACAGCGTTCCAATGAGCAGTTCTTC | CASSLQRSNEQFF